Given below is one T cell receptor beta chain in context. The specificity of this receptor is unknown. Base qualities are not provided; no much larger clone lies one nucleotide away. The data are from a study of cytomegalovirus exposure and HLA in healthy donors (dated by TCRdb to about 2017). As for the study more broadly: According to an earlier analysis of several hundred of the donors, about 190 million T cells yielded over 100 million unique TCR beta sequences and approximately 300 Gb of sequence data. Among the approximately 420 genotyped donors, approximately 82% belonged to the genetic ancestry cluster associated with self-reported Caucasian donors. Across 300 to 400 genotyped donors of the cohort, an average of roughly 250,000 unique TCR beta nucleotide sequences per donor were sequenced, and approximately 17% of those sequences were non-productive. Using immunosequencing, the study profiled T cell repertoires from about 620 subjects and related those repertoires to cytomegalovirus serostatus. The number of donors typed differed by locus, with roughly 620-630 for A, B, C, DRB1 and DQB1, around 560 for DQA1, over 600 for DPA1, and approximately 470 for DPB1. A separate validation cohort of over 95 different subjects was used in addition to the approximately 670-subject first cohort. An early release covering 550 to 700 HLA-typed donors comprised 250 to 350 gigabases of sequencing data and about 90 million unique TCR sequences. A few DR-DQ haplotypes were treated as single units for association and clustering because of strong linkage in the cohort. An earlier analysis of 500 to 650 of the donors applied high-throughput TCR beta sequencing to assess whether each TCR beta V gene segment acted as functional or pseudogenic. In a later genetic analysis, genome-wide SNP genotypes for about three fifths of the roughly 670 donors were used, and that subset was treated as a discovery cohort. Donor age, sex, ethnicity and CMV serostatus were compiled alongside the repertoire data. Every repertoire in the discovery cohort had been generated on one and the same sequencing platform. Class I and class II HLA loci were covered by the typing at four-digit resolution. A later analysis re-examined previously published TCR beta repertoires from about 700 donors and added high-resolution HLA genotyping to investigate patterns of TCR occurrence. The aim of the study was to test whether cataloging public T cell receptors could identify signatures of past pathogen exposure. To predict cytomegalovirus infection status, the study brought together high-throughput TCR immunosequencing, statistical association of individual TCRs with disease status, and machine learning. The later analysis used no new phenotypic data to find candidate immune exposures, relying instead on TCR beta sequences and their occurrence across donors.

The cohort consisted of 666 healthy bone marrow donors. All cohort members were sampled while nominally healthy, although unrecorded immune exposures were likely present. The donor tested CMV seronegative, placing the donor among the approximately 400 seronegative members of the cohort. A peripheral blood sample was provided by each donor, and peripheral blood mononuclear cells were used for TCR beta sequencing. The Qiagen DNeasy Blood Extraction Kit was used to extract genomic DNA from the blood cell samples. Libraries were built with the immunoSEQ multiplex PCR assay. The multiplex PCR relied on a mix of 60 forward primers for TCR Vbeta segments and 13 reverse primers for TCR Jbeta segments. A multiplex PCR assay on genomic DNA amplified the CDR3 region of rearranged TCR beta genes. Amplified TCR beta libraries were sequenced as 87-base-pair reads on the Illumina HiSeq System. The study's processing was this. A later analysis tallied some 79 million unique TCR beta chains across the approximately 670 repertoires, and some 10 million of those chains were shared by two or more donors. Raw reads were error-corrected and collapsed into unique sequences with a nearest-neighbor algorithm that merged closely related sequences to remove PCR and sequencing errors. To assign V, D and J gene segments, CDR3 sequences were aligned to IMGT reference sequences. For a sequence to be retained, a match of at least six nucleotides was required to both a V gene segment and a J gene segment. A rearrangement was called productive if the CDR3 had no stop codons and remained in frame with V and J, and every other rearrangement was called non-productive. CDR3 was defined by IMGT convention, running from the second conserved V-encoded cysteine to the conserved J-encoded phenylalanine. The earlier analysis of 587 of the donors excluded sequences that lacked an unambiguous match to a single V gene segment. In an earlier analysis of a few hundred of the donors, V segments were called functional above 56.7% productive rearrangements and were called segregating when the between-donor standard deviation exceeded 5%. A statistical classification framework was built for diagnosing cytomegalovirus status from the catalog of TCR beta chain sequences. In a later analysis, TCR nucleotide sequences were compared against IMGT/GENE-DB human TR gene sequences so that V and J genes could be assigned. In a later analysis, CDR3 sequences and most-parsimonious VDJ recombination scenarios were assigned using the TCRdist pipeline. In a later analysis, each TCR beta chain was defined by its CDR3 amino acid sequence together with its V-gene family, and reads lacking a unique V-gene family were excluded. As a way to deal with suspected cross-contamination and a sequencing artifact, a later analysis dropped roughly 620 nucleotide sequences that were highly shared and had low generation probability. For each public chain, a later analysis derived a clonal expansion index from normalized ranks of inferred template counts within each repertoire. In a later analysis, generation probabilities were computed using a VDJ recombination model fitted to out-of-frame rearrangements, and the results were checked against IGoR. A later analysis scored TCR-TCR, TCR-HLA and TCR-CMV co-occurrence with hypergeometric tests, applying a repertoire-size bias correction to TCR pairs. A later analysis estimated false discovery rates by permuting HLA or CMV assignments 20 times. In a later analysis, co-occurring TCRs were grouped with DBSCAN, and TCRdist sequence similarity was added when clustering was performed within HLA-allele-positive subsets. Repertoires with fewer than 30,000 or more than 120,000 public chains were left out of co-occurrence clustering, as were about 5 repertoires with anomalous nucleotide sharing. In its TCRdb copy, this immuneACCESS table keeps in-frame sequences only and misses some clones. Where compared with another copy, unresolved V genes explain less than half of these, and the others have no known cause. V and J calls and clone size are those listed in that table; D and trimming were worked out from the DNA. In all, the sample holds under 55,000 clones, and around 69% of those were seen once. The ten largest account for around 3.3% of the sample.

The CDR3 spans 12 residues, from the cysteine through the phenylalanine. The DNA shown is the 36-base CDR3, in frame from base 1. Trimming removed 4 bases from V and 8 bases from J, leaving 9 bases between the germline ends. The germline V gene supplies CDR1 ENHRY and CDR2 SYGVKD. Study-level results and caveats: The authors suggested that the approach could potentially be extended to other disease states and immunological phenotypes. The only immune exposure information available for the cohort was CMV serostatus. In vitro tests confirmed that a few of the cytomegalovirus-associated TCR beta chains recognize cytomegalovirus antigens. A further reported finding was that TCR beta sequences accurately predicted the HLA-A and HLA-B alleles for most subjects in the first cohort. Because counts were too low, some 17 rarely observed V segments, including chromosome 9 orphons, were left out of the earlier analysis of a few hundred of the donors. Assigning TCR associations to individual alleles was difficult when HLA alleles, especially DR and DQ, strongly co-occurred. In this cohort, only TCR beta chains were sequenced, and detectable features were limited by the absence of alpha or paired-chain data. A later analysis found that HLA-associated TCR beta chains were more clonally expanded and had lower generation probabilities than equally common non-associated chains. The sequencing pipeline was judged likely to have produced a cluster of highly shared sequence variants as a technical artifact. In an earlier analysis of about 600 of the donors, most TCR beta V segments appeared in productive rearrangements about 87% or about 30% of the time, broadly matching IMGT annotations. Because HLA typing was unavailable for some donors at each locus, only the typed subset was used in association tests. The classifier was reported to diagnose cytomegalovirus status with high specificity and sensitivity in both the original and validation cohorts. In a later analysis, several top co-occurrence clusters were reported to appear linked to parvovirus B19, influenza, CMV and Epstein-Barr virus. Some IMGT-functional V segments, including TRBV6-2 and TRBV6-3, could not be told apart with the 87-base-pair reads, so those segments were excluded. At a false discovery rate of 0.05, a later analysis linked some 17,000 TCR beta sequences to specific HLA alleles. In a later analysis, the rate of TCR association differed among HLA loci, with DRB1 alleles having the most associated TCRs and HLA-C alleles having the fewest. While some public TCRs were present in many individuals, most TCR sequences turned up only very rarely across donors. A later analysis found that most CMV-associated TCR beta chains appeared HLA-restricted, with HLA associations seemingly driven largely by CMV exposure. Correlated functional status among segregating V segments might reflect linkage disequilibrium, but an unknown experimental factor could not be ruled out. An association between a missense DCLRE1C variant and V-gene and J-gene trimming of TCR beta chains was found in a later genetic analysis and replicated in an independent cohort. The presence/absence analyses assumed that sequencing depth was roughly uniform across donors, and that assumption may not be true. The study listed around 160 TCR beta chains as associated with cytomegalovirus. A later genetic analysis reported fewer N-insertions in productive TCRs among donors in an Asian-associated ancestry cluster than the roughly 620-donor mean.

The clonotype was recovered from a woman in her twenties or thirties in good health and CMV-seronegative. Specimen: PBMCs. Recombination connected TRBV10-3 to TRBJ2-1, with TRBD1 tentatively as D gene (6 bases match). The bases are TGTGCCATCAGTGCTGAGGGGGATGAGCAGTTCTTC. Translation gives CAISAEGDEQFF.